The T cell receptor beta chain under discussion was sequenced for a study of persistence of HIV-infected CD4 T cells. Germline values: CDR1 KGHSH, CDR2 LQKENI. Trimming removed 3 bases at V and 0 bases at J, with 8 bases between. CDR3 length equals 14 residues. For this clone: Its cognate antigen is unknown.

The libraries were made with immunoSEQ version 4 in survey mode. Libraries were prepared by immunoSEQ multiplex PCR; TCRdb keeps only in-frame clonotypes and omits some of them. The sample includes about 46,000 clones, just under 90% of them seen just once. Anti-CD3/anti-CD28 beads served as a nonspecific positive control stimulus. CD4+ T cells upregulating both CD40 ligand and CD69 were sorted as responding cells. Undetectable plasma HIV-1 RNA below 50 copies/mL lasted at least 4 years. Anti-CD28/CD49d costimulation, CD40-blocking antibody and enfuvirtide were given to CD8-depleted PBMCs for 15 to 20 hours.

The genes are TRBV18 and TRBJ1-1, with D uncertain. The sample here was CD4+ T cells sorted from PBMCs after approximately 19-hour stimulation, taken from a patient who received antiretroviral therapy. This TCR was sampled from an adult woman with HIV who was CMV-seropositive. The CDR3 spells CASSPYSMNTEAFF. The CDR3, as DNA: TGTGCCAGCTCACCCTATTCGATGAACACTGAAGCTTTCTTT.